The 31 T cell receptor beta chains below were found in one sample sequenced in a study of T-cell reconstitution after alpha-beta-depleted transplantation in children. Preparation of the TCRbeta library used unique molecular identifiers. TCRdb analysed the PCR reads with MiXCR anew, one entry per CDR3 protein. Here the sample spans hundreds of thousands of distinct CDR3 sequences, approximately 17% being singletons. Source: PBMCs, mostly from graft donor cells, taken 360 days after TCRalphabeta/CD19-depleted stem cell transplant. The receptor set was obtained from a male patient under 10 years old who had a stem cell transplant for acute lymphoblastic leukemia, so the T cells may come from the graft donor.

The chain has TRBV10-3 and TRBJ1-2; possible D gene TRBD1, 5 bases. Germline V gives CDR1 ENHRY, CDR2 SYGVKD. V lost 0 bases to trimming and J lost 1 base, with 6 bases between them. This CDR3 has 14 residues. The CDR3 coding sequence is TGTGCCATCAGTGAGTCGGGGGTTAACTATGGCTACACCTTC. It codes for CAISESGVNYGYTF.

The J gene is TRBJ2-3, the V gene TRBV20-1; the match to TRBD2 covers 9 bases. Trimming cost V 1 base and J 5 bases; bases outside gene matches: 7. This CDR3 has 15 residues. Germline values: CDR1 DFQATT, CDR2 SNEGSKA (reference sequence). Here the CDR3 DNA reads TGCAGTGCTAGAGCCGAGCGGGGGGCGGGAGATACGCAGTATTTT. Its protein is CSARAERGAGDTQYF.

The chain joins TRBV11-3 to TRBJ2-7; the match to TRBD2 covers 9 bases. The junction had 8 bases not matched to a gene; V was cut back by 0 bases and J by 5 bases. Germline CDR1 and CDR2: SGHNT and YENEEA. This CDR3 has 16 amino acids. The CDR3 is CASSLDIAGALHEQYF. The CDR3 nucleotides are TGTGCCAGCAGCTTAGACATAGCGGGAGCACTCCACGAGCAGTACTTC.

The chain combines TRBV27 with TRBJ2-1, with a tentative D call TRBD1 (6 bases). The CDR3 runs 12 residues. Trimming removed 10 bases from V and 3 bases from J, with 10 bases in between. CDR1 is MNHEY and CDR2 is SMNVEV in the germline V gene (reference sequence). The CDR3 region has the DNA TGTGCCACCTTGGACAGCTACAATGAGCAGTTCTTC. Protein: CATLDSYNEQFF.

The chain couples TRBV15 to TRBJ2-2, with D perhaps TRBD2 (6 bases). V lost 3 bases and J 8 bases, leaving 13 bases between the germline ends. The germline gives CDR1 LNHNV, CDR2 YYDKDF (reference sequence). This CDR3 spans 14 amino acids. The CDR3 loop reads CATSSIFGGGELFF. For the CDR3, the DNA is TGTGCCACCAGCAGCATCTTCGGGGGTGGGGAGCTGTTTTTT.

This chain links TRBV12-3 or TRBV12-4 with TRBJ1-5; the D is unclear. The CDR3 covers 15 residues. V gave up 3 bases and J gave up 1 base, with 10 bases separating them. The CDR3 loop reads CASSFGGGSNQPQHF. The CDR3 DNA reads TGTGCCAGCAGTTTTGGTGGAGGGAGCAATCAGCCCCAGCATTTT.

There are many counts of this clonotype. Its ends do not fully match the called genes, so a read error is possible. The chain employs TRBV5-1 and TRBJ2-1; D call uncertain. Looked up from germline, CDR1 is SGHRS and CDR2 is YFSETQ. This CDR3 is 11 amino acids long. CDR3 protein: CASSSYNEQFF. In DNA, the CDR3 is TGTGCCAGCAGCTCCTACAATGAGCAGTTCTTC.

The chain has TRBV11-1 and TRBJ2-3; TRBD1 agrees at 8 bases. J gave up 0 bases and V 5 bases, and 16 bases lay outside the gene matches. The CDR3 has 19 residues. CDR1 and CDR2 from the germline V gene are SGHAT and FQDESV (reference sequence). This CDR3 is CASSAPRGPKPTSTDTQYF. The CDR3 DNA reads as TGTGCCAGCAGCGCGCCCAGGGGGCCTAAACCTACTAGCACAGATACGCAGTATTTT.

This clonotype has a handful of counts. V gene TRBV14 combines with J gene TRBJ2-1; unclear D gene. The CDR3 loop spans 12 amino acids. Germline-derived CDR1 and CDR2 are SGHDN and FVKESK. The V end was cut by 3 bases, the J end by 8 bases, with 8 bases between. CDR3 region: CASSHIFDEQFF. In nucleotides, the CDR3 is TGTGCCAGCAGCCATATTTTCGATGAGCAGTTCTTC.

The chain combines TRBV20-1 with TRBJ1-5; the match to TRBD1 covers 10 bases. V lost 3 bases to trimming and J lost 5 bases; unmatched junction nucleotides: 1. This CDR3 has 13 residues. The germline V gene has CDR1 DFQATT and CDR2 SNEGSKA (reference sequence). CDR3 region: CSARGQGYQPQHF. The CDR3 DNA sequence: TGCAGTGCTAGGGGACAGGGGTATCAGCCCCAGCATTTT.

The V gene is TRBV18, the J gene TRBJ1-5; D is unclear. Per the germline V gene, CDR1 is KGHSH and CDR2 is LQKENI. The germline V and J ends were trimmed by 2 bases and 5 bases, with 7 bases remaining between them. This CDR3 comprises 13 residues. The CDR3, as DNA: TGTGCCAGCTCACCAGGGAGGGATCAGCCCCAGCATTTT. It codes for CASSPGRDQPQHF. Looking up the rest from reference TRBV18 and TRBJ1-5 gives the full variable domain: NAGVMQNPRHLVRRRGQEARLRCSPMKGHSHVYWYRQLPEEGLKFMVYLQKENIIDESGMPKERFSAEFPKEGPSILRIQQVVRGDSAAYFCASSPGRDQPQHFGDGTRLSIL.

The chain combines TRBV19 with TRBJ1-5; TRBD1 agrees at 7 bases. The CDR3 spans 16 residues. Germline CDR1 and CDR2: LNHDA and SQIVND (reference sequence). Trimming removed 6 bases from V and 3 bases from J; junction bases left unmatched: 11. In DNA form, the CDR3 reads TGTGCCAGTAGAGGGGCGACAGGGCCCCACAATCAGCCCCAGCATTTT. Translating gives CASRGATGPHNQPQHF.

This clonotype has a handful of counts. The CDR3 sequence: CSVERGQGAQYF. In DNA form, the CDR3 reads TGCAGCGTTGAACGGGGGCAGGGCGCCCAGTACTTC. The gene calls are TRBV29-1 and TRBJ2-5; D may be TRBD1 or TRBD2 (6 bases each). Germline loops: CDR1 SQVTM, CDR2 ANQGSEA. CDR3 length: 12 amino acids. V lost 2 bases and J 9 bases, leaving 13 bases between the germline ends.

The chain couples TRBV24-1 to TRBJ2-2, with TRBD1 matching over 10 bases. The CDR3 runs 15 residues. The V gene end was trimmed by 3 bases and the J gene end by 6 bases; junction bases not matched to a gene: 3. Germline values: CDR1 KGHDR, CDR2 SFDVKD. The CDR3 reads CATSDRQGAAGELFF. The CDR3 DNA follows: TGTGCCACCAGTGATCGACAGGGGGCCGCCGGGGAGCTGTTTTTT.

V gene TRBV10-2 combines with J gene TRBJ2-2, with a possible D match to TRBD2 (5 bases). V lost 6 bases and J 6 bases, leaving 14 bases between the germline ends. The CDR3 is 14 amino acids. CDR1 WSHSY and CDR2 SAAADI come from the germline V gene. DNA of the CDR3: TGCGCCAGCAGGGCGGGTTCGTTTGCCGGGGAGCTGTTTTTT. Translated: CASRAGSFAGELFF.

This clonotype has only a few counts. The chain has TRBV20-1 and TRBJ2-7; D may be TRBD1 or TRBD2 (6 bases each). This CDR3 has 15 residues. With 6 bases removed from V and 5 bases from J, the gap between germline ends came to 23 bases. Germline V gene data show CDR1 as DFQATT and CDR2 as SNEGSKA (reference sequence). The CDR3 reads CSARGAQGRSHEQYF. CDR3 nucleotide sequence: TGCAGTGCAAGGGGGGCGCAGGGAAGGTCCCACGAGCAGTACTTC.

CDR3 bases: TGTGCCAGCAGCTTATTAGGCACAGTTCCGGGTGAAGCTTTCTTT. Its protein is CASSLLGTVPGEAFF. The chain combines TRBV7-2 with TRBJ1-1; D unresolved. Trimming took 2 bases from V and 7 from J, leaving 17 bases between them. Germline CDR1 SGHTA, CDR2 FQGNSA. CDR3 length equals 15 residues.

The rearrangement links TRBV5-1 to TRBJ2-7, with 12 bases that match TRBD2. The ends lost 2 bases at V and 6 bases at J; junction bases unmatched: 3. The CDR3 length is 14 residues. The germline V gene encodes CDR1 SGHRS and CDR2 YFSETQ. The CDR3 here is CASSFTSGRFEQYF. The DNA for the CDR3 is TGCGCCAGCAGCTTCACTAGCGGGAGGTTCGAGCAGTACTTC.

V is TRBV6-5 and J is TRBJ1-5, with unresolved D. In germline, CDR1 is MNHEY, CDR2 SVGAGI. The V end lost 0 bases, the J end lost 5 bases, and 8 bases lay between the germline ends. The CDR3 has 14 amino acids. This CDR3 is CASSYSKGYQPQHF. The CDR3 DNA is TGTGCCAGCAGTTACTCGAAGGGTTATCAGCCCCAGCATTTT.

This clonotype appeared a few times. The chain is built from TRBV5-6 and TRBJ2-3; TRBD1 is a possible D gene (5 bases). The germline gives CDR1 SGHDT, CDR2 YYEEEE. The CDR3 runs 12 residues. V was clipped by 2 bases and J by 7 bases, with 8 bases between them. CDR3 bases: TGTGCCAGCAGCTTAGGGGTGAATACGCAGTATTTT. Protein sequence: CASSLGVNTQYF.

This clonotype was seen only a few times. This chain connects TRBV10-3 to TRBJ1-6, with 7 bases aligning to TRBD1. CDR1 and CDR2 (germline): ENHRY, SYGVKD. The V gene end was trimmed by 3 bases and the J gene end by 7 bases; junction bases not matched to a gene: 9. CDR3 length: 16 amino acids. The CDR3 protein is CAISDPGGQSNSPLHF. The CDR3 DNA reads TGTGCCATCAGTGACCCTGGGGGACAGAGCAATTCACCCCTCCACTTT.

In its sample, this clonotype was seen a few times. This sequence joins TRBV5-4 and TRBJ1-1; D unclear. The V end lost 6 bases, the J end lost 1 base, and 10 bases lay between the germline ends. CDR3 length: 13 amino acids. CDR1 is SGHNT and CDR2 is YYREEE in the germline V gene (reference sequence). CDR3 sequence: CASTFGPNTEAFF. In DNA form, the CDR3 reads TGTGCCAGCACCTTTGGGCCGAACACTGAAGCTTTCTTT.

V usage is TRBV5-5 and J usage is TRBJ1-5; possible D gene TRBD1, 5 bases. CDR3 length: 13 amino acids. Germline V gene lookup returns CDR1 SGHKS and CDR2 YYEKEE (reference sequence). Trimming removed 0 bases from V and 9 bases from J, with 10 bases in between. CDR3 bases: TGTGCCAGCAGCTTGGGGGGGTTGTGGCCCCAGCATTTT. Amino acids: CASSLGGLWPQHF.

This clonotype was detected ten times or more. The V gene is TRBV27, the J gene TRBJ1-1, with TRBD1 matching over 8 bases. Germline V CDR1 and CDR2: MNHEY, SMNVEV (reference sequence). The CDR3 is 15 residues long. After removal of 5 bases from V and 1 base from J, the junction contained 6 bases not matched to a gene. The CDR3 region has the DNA TGTGCCAGCAGTGTCACAGGGGGATGGAACACTGAAGCTTTCTTT. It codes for CASSVTGGWNTEAFF.

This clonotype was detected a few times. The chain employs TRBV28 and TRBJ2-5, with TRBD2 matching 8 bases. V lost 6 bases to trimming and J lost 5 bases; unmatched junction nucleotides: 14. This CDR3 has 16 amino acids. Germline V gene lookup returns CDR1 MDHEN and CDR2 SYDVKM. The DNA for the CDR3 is TGTGCCAGCAGGAGGACTAGCCCCAGTCGAGGGGAGACCCAGTACTTC. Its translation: CASRRTSPSRGETQYF. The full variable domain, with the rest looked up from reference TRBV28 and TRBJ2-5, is DVKVTQSSRYLVKRTGEKVFLECVQDMDHENMFWYRQDPGLGLRLIYFSYDVKMKEKGDIPEGYSVSREKKERFSLILESASTNQTSMYLCASRRTSPSRGETQYFGPGTRLLVL.

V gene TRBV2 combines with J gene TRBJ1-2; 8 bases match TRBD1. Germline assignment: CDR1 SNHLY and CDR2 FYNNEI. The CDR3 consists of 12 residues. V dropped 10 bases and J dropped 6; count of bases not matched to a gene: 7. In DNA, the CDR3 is TGTGCCACCCTGGACAGGGAAAATGGCTACACCTTC. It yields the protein CATLDRENGYTF.

The DNA of the CDR3 is TGTGCCAGCAACTCGGGGGGTCTCAACGAGCAGTACTTC. It specifies CASNSGGLNEQYF. The chain uses TRBV7-6 and TRBJ2-7; 7 bases match TRBD2. The CDR3 contains 13 residues. Germline trimming cut 7 bases from V and 5 bases from J; bases unmatched to any gene: 8. The germline CDR1 and CDR2 sequences are SGHVS and FNYEAQ.

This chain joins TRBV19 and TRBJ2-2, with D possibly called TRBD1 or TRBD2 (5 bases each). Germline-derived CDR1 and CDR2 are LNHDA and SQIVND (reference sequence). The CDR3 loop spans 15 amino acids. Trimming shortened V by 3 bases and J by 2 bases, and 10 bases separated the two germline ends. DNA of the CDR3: TGTGCCAGTAGTATCCACGGGGACAACACCGGGGAGCTGTTTTTT. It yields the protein CASSIHGDNTGELFF.

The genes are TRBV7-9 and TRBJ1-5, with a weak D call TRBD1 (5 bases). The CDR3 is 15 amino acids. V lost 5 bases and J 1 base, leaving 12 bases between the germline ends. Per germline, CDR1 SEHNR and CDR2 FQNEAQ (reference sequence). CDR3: CASSPPGPSNQPQHF. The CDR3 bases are TGTGCCAGCAGCCCCCCGGGACCCAGCAATCAGCCCCAGCATTTT.

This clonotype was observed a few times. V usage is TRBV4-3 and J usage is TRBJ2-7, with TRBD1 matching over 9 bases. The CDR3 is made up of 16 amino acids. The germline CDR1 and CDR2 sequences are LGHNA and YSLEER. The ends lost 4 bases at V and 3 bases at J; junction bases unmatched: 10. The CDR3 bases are TGCGCCAGCAGCCCGGACGGACAGGGGTCCTTCTACGAGCAGTACTTC. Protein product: CASSPDGQGSFYEQYF.

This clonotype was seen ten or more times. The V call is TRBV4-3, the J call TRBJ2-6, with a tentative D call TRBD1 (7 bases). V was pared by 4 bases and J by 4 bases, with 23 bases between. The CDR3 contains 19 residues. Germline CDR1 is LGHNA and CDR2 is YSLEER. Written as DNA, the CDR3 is TGCGCCAGCAGCCCGGTTCCTATGGAGGGGGCATCAGGGGCCAACGTCCTGACTTTC. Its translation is CASSPVPMEGASGANVLTF.